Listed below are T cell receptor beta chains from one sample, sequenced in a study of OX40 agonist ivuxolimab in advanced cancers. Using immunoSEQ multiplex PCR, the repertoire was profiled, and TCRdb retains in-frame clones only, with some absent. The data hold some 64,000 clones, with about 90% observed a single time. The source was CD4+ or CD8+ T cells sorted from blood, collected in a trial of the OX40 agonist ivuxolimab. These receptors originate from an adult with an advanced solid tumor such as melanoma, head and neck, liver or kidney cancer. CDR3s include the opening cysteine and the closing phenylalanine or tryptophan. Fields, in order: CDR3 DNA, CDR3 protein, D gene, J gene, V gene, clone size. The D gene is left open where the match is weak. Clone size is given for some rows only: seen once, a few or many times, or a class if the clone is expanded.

TGTGCCAGCAGTACTTGGACTAGCGGGTTTATGCCACTAAAAACAGATACGCAGTATTTT	CASSTWTSGFMPLKTDTQYF	TRBD2	TRBJ2-3	TRBV27	NA
TGTGCCTGGAGCCGAAGAGCGGGAGAATTGGCGGGCACCGGGGAGCTGTTTTTT	CAWSRRAGELAGTGELFF	TRBD2	TRBJ2-2	TRBV30	NA
TGTGCCAGCAGCTTGTCCCCCACTGGAGTGGGCTATGGCTACACCTTC	CASSLSPTGVGYGYTF	NA	TRBJ1-2	TRBV7-2	NA
TGTGCCAGCAGATCACAGGGAGGTTTTTGGCCCCAGCATTTT	CASRSQGGFWPQHF	NA	TRBJ1-5	TRBV28	NA
TGTGCCAGCAGCCCAGGACAGGGAACTACCTACGAGCAGTACTTC	CASSPGQGTTYEQYF	TRBD1	TRBJ2-7	TRBV9	NA
TGTGCCAGCAGCTCGCTTGAGGGGACCTACGAGCAGTACTTC	CASSSLEGTYEQYF	NA	TRBJ2-7	TRBV7-9	NA
TGTGCCAGCAGTCTCATGGGAGGGAACAATCAGCCCCAGCATTTT	CASSLMGGNNQPQHF	NA	TRBJ1-5	TRBV28	once
TGTGCCAGCAGCCTCGGGGGCATGAACACTGAAGCTTTCTTT	CASSLGGMNTEAFF	NA	TRBJ1-1	TRBV5-4	NA
TGTGCCAGCAGCCCCGGACTAGCGGACATAGCCAAAAACATTCAGTACTTC	CASSPGLADIAKNIQYF	TRBD2	TRBJ2-4	TRBV9	NA
TGTGCCAGCAGTGCTAAACAGGAGGGTGAGCAGTTCTTC	CASSAKQEGEQFF	NA	TRBJ2-1	TRBV6-4	NA
TGTGCCAGTAGTCCCAGCCGGACAGGGGGCTATGGCTACACCTTC	CASSPSRTGGYGYTF	TRBD1	TRBJ1-2	TRBV19	NA
TGTGCCAGCAGCCAGATTATAGCGGGAGGGCCCGGGCTCGAGCAGTACTTC	CASSQIIAGGPGLEQYF	TRBD2	TRBJ2-7	TRBV4-2	NA
TGTGCCAGCAGCCCTCTGACTAGCGGGGGGCCCTACGAGCAGTACTTC	CASSPLTSGGPYEQYF	TRBD2	TRBJ2-7	TRBV7-6	once
TGTGCCAGCAGCTTGTCCGGGAACCAGCCCCAGCATTTT	CASSLSGNQPQHF	NA	TRBJ1-5	TRBV5-6	NA
TGTGCCAGCAGACCTGACAGGGCTTTTGAGCAGTTCTTC	CASRPDRAFEQFF	TRBD1	TRBJ2-1	TRBV28	NA
TGTGCCAGCAGTTATTCTGTCAGGGGGGCCTACAATGAGCAGTTCTTC	CASSYSVRGAYNEQFF	NA	TRBJ2-1	TRBV6-5	NA
TGTGCCAGAAGCGAATCCGGGACAGGGGGCCTCAGGCACGAGCAGTACTTC	CARSESGTGGLRHEQYF	TRBD1	TRBJ2-7	TRBV5-3	NA
TGTGCCAGCAGTTTATCAGGGCCTAGCGGTACCTACGAGCAGTACTTC	CASSLSGPSGTYEQYF	TRBD2	TRBJ2-7	TRBV27	NA
TGCAGCGTTGATTCGGGGGTCGGTGAAAAACTGTTTTTT	CSVDSGVGEKLFF	NA	TRBJ1-4	TRBV29-1	NA
TGTGCCAGCAGTGAATTGAACACCGAACAAGAGACCCAGTACTTC	CASSELNTEQETQYF	NA	TRBJ2-5	TRBV25-1	NA
TGTGCCAGCAGCTTATCCGGGGGTTACGGAAACACCATATATTTT	CASSLSGGYGNTIYF	NA	TRBJ1-3	TRBV7-3	NA
TGCAGCGTTGAAGGTCAGAGCTCCTACGAGCAGTACTTC	CSVEGQSSYEQYF	NA	TRBJ2-7	TRBV29-1	NA
TGTGCCAGCATCGGACTAGCGGGAGGGCATGATGTAAATGAGCAGTTCTTC	CASIGLAGGHDVNEQFF	TRBD2	TRBJ2-1	TRBV2	NA
TGTGCCAGCAGTTACGCAGGGATGAACACTGAAGCTTTCTTT	CASSYAGMNTEAFF	NA	TRBJ1-1	TRBV6-5	few
TGTGCCAGCAGCGCCGGGACAGCCTGGGGCAATCAGCCCCAGCATTTT	CASSAGTAWGNQPQHF	TRBD1	TRBJ1-5	TRBV9	NA
TGTGCCAGCAGCAAAGGTCGGGTCCTAAATCAGCCCCAGCATTTT	CASSKGRVLNQPQHF	NA	TRBJ1-5	TRBV21-1	once
TGTGCCAGCAGCGTGGAAGGTGTGCGGGAGGGCGTGGAGACCCAGTACTTC	CASSVEGVREGVETQYF	TRBD2	TRBJ2-5	TRBV9	NA
TGTGCCAGTGCTAGCTTTCCAGATACGCAGTATTTT	CASASFPDTQYF	NA	TRBJ2-3	TRBV19	NA
TGTGCCACCAGCAGAGAGGGGGGGGCCTACAATGAGCAGTTCTTC	CATSREGGAYNEQFF	TRBD2	TRBJ2-1	TRBV15	NA
TGTGCCAGTAGTTTGAGTGTTTACACTGAAGCTTTCTTT	CASSLSVYTEAFF	NA	TRBJ1-1	TRBV19	NA
TGTGCCAGCAGCCCGGACACAGGGAGGGGCGATCAGCCCCAGCATTTT	CASSPDTGRGDQPQHF	NA	TRBJ1-5	TRBV7-8	NA